Shown below are 3 T cell receptor beta chains from a single sample sequenced in a study of Graves' ophthalmopathy and Graves' hyperthyroidism. RNA served as the template for amplifying TCR beta CDR3 regions. First-round RT-PCR used HTBI primers; second-round multiplex PCR followed. MiXCR, run by TCRdb on the multiplex PCR reads, gives a single entry per CDR3 protein. The table records 600,000 to 950,000 distinct CDR3 sequences, 40% of them present only once. The material sequenced was peripheral blood. The source is an adult man with Graves' ophthalmopathy.

With regard to this clonotype: A clone one base away is much larger, so this may be a read error. The V and J genes are TRBV7-3 and TRBJ1-5; D is unclear. Germline loops: CDR1 SGHTA, CDR2 FQGTGA. V was shortened by 4 bases and J by 6 bases, with 13 bases between the two germline ends. The CDR3 is made up of 14 amino acids. Here the CDR3 reads CASSSLRNGQPQHF. CDR3 in DNA: TGTGCCAGCAGCTCTTTAAGGAACGGTCAGCCCCAGCATTTT.

The gene calls are TRBV25-1 and TRBJ2-2; 10 bases align to TRBD2. V was pared by 7 bases and J by 7 bases, with 6 bases of the junction left unmatched. Germline CDR1 is MGHDK and CDR2 is SYGVNS. The CDR3 contains 14 residues. Here the CDR3 DNA reads TGTGCCAGCACCCCAGCGGGAGGGAGCGGGGAGCTGTTTTTT. Residues: CASTPAGGSGELFF. The full variable domain, in which reference TRBV25-1 and TRBJ2-2 provide the parts outside the CDR3, is EADIYQTPRYLVIGTGKKITLECSQTMGHDKMYWYQQDPGMELHLIHYSYGVNSTEKGDLSSESTVSRIRTEHFPLTLESARPSHTSQYLCASTPAGGSGELFFGEGSRLTVL.

Note on this clonotype: A clone one base away is much larger, so this may be a read error. The rearrangement uses TRBV7-7 and TRBJ2-5; TRBD2 matches 11 bases. CDR1 is SSHAT, CDR2 FNYEAQ, per germline (reference sequence). The CDR3 length is 16 residues. The CDR3 protein is CASSSTGSSGGETQYF. CDR3 sequence (DNA): TGTGCTAGCAGCTCAACAGGGTCTAGCGGGGGGGAGACCCAGTACTTC.